This T cell receptor beta chain was identified during a study of CD8+ T cells in alopecia areata. Treatment noted: oral pan-JAK inhibitor, 5-10 mg twice daily. Extracted RNA was reverse transcribed into cDNA, the sequencing template. The method was immunoSEQ multiplex PCR; TCRdb's version includes in-frame clones alone and lacks a portion of them. Of roughly 150,000 clones listed, 45% to 60% are singletons. There are a few counts of this clone. V was pared by 6 bases and J by 6 bases, with 7 bases of the junction left unmatched. Germline V lookup: CDR1 LNHNV, CDR2 YYDKDF (reference sequence). The CDR3 totals 15 residues.

The material was CD8+ T cells sorted from blood, obtained at week 4, from a patient treated with tofacitinib. The receptor was derived from a human donor with alopecia areata. V is TRBV15 and J is TRBJ1-4; 10 bases line up with TRBD1. The CDR3 nucleotides are TGTGCCACCAGATCACCGGGACAGGGGCATGAAAAACTGTTTTTT. This gives the protein CATRSPGQGHEKLFF.